This TCR beta chain stems from a study of OX40 agonist ivuxolimab in advanced cancers. Profiling relied on immunoSEQ multiplex PCR, and the TCRdb table lists in-frame clones only, not all of them. The sample includes approximately 76,000 clones, roughly 85% of them seen just once. This sequence was found in an adult with an advanced solid tumor such as melanoma, head and neck, liver or kidney cancer. The material sequenced was CD4+ or CD8+ T cells sorted from blood, taken in a trial of the OX40 agonist ivuxolimab.

Here the CDR3 reads CASSRQGGSGELFF. For the CDR3, the DNA is TGTGCCAGCAGCCGACAGGGGGGGTCCGGGGAGCTGTTTTTT. The rearrangement links TRBV7-2 to TRBJ2-2; TRBD1 agrees at 9 bases. CDR1 is SGHTA and CDR2 is FQGNSA in the germline V gene. The J segment lost 6 bases and the V segment lost 5 bases, leaving 4 bases of the junction unmatched. This CDR3 has 14 residues.